The source of this T cell receptor beta chain is a study of blood T cells in healthy people across ages. Losses at the gene ends were 1 base for V and 10 bases for J; bases not matched to a gene: 9. Germline V CDR1 and CDR2: MGHRA, YSYEKL. The CDR3 length is 16 residues. Concerning this clonotype itself: Its specificity is not known.

Broader study findings: Researchers deemed the diversity estimates from one million T cells underestimates.

Sample-barcoded 5' priming and a J-beta primer mix drove a second PCR of about 6 to 12 cycles. Researchers report that a template-switch adaptor with 12 random nucleotides tagged each cDNA molecule. TCRdb passed the 5' RACE reads through MiXCR, listing each CDR3 protein once. The repertoire holds about 1.4 million distinct CDR3 sequences, with almost 60% as singletons. The material sequenced was blood. The chain is built from TRBV4-1 and TRBJ1-6; 8 bases fit TRBD1. This sequence was found in a man between 18 and 29 years old in good health. CDR3 nucleotide sequence: TGCGCCAGCAGCCAAGTAGGACAGGGAGGGAAATCACCCCTCCACTTT. Protein product: CASSQVGQGGKSPLHF.